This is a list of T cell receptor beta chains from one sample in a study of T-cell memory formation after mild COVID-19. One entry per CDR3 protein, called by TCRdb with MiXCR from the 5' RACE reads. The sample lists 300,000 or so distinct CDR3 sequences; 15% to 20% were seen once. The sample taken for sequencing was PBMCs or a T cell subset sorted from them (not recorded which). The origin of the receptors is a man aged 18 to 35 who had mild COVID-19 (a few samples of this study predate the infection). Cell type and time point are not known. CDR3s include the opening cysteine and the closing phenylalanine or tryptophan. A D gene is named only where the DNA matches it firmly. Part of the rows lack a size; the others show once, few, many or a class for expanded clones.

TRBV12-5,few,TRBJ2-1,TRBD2,TGTGCTAGTGGTTTGGTTCCATTTAGCGGGGGGCCAAGTGAGCAGTTCTTC,CASGLVPFSGGPSEQFF
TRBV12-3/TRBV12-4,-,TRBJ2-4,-,TGTGCCAGCAGTGGCAGAAACATTCAGTACTTC,CASSGRNIQYF
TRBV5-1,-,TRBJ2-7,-,TGCGCCAGCAGCCGGGGTATAGCCAGAGGGTACGAGCAGTACTTC,CASSRGIARGYEQYF
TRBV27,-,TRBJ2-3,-,TGTGCCAGCAGTTTATCCGCTAGCGCCTTGATGGATACGCAGTATTTT,CASSLSASALMDTQYF
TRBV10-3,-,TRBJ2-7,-,TGTGCCATCAGTGATCACGATCGGGGAGGCTCCTACGAGCAGTACTTC,CAISDHDRGGSYEQYF
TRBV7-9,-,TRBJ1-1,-,TGTGCCAGCAGCTTAGCCGTGACAGAGAACACTGAAGCTTTCTTT,CASSLAVTENTEAFF
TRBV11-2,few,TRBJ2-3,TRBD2,TGTGCCAGCAGCTCTAGCGGGGGGACTCGCACAGATACGCAGTATTTT,CASSSSGGTRTDTQYF
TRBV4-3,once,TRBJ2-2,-,TGCGCCAGCAGCCAAGCGGGGCATGCCGGGGAGCTGTTTTTT,CASSQAGHAGELFF
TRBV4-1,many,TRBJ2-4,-,TGCGCCAGCAGCCAAGGGTTCGGGGTTCCGGACATTCAGTACTTC,CASSQGFGVPDIQYF
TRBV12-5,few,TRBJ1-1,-,TGTGCTAGCCAGGCGCTGAACACTGAAGCTTTCTTT,CASQALNTEAFF
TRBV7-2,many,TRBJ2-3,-,TGTGCCAGCAGCTTAGCGAGGCAGTCAGATACGCAGTATTTT,CASSLARQSDTQYF
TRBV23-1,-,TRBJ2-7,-,TGCGCCAGCAGTCAATGGTACTACGAGCAGTACTTC,CASSQWYYEQYF
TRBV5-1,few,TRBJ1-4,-,TGCGCCAGCAGCGTGATAAGTGGGGATGAAAAACTGTTTTTT,CASSVISGDEKLFF
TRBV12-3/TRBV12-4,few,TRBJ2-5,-,TGTGCCAGCAGTTTGCTCGTAGAGACCCAGTACTTC,CASSLLVETQYF
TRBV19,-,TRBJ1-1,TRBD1,TGTGCCAGCCAGCGACAGGGGATCACTGAAGCTTTCTTT,CASQRQGITEAFF
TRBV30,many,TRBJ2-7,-,TGTGCCTGGAGTGTAGGGGCGACGGCCCTGGCCGAGCAGTACTTC,CAWSVGATALAEQYF
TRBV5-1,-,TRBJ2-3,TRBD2,TGCGCCAGCAGCGCCAGCGGGGGAAAGACAGATACGCAGTATTTT,CASSASGGKTDTQYF
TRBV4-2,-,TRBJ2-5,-,TGTGCCAGCAGCCCCCGGGACACAATCATTGCGGAGACCCAGTACTTC,CASSPRDTIIAETQYF
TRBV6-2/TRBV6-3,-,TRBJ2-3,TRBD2,TGTGCCAGCAGTTACAGCGGGGGTGGCACAGATACGCAGTATTTT,CASSYSGGGTDTQYF
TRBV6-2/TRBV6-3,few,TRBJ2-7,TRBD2,TGTGCCAGCAGTGAGCGGGGGGCTCCCTACGAGCAGTACTTC,CASSERGAPYEQYF
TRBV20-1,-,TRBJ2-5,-,TGCAGTGCTGCGGCGACAATAGAGACCCAGTACTTC,CSAAATIETQYF
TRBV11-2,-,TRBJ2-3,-,TGTGCCAGCAGCTCCCTCGGAGGGCTCCCAGATACGCAGTATTTT,CASSSLGGLPDTQYF
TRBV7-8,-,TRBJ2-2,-,TGTGCCAGCAGCTTAGTTGGGGGGATTACCGGGGAGCTGTTTTTT,CASSLVGGITGELFF
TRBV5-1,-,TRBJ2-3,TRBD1,TGCGCCAGCAGCTTGACGTTAGGGGGCCCCACAGATACGCAGTATTTT,CASSLTLGGPTDTQYF
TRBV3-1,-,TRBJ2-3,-,TGTGCCAGCAGCCAAGGCTCTACACCAGATACGCAGTATTTT,CASSQGSTPDTQYF
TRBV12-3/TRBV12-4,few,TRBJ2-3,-,TGTGCCAGCAGTTCCGGGACCAAACCTAGCACAGATACGCAGTATTTT,CASSSGTKPSTDTQYF
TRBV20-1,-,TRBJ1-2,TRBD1,TGCAGTGCTAACGGAGCGGGACAGGCGTTCTATGGCTACACCTTC,CSANGAGQAFYGYTF
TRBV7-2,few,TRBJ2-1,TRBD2,TGTGCCAGCAGCTTAGATGGTAGCGGGGCCATAAACAATGAGCAGTTCTTC,CASSLDGSGAINNEQFF
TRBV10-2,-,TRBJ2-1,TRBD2,TGCGCCAGCAGCCCTGGGACTAGCGGGAAGCAGTTCTTC,CASSPGTSGKQFF
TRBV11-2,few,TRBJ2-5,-,TGTGCCAGCAGCTTTTCGATCGTTCAAGAGACCCAGTACTTC,CASSFSIVQETQYF
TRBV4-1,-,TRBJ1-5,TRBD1,TGCGCCAGCAGCCTCGACAGGGATAGCAATCAGCCCCAGCATTTT,CASSLDRDSNQPQHF
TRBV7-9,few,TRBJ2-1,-,TGTGCCAGCAGCCGTGGGCGGGCAGCGTACAATGAGCAGTTCTTC,CASSRGRAAYNEQFF
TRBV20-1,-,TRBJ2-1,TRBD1,TGCAGTGCTGAGGGACAGGGTTCCTACAATGAGCAGTTCTTC,CSAEGQGSYNEQFF
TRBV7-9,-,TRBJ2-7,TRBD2,TGTGCCAGCAGCTCCTCGCGACTAGCGGGGGCCAGCTCCTACGAGCAGTACTTC,CASSSSRLAGASSYEQYF
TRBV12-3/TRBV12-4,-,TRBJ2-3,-,TGTGCCAGCAGTTTAGTGGACGGGTGGGGAGATACGCAGTATTTT,CASSLVDGWGDTQYF
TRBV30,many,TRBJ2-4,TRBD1,TGTGCCTGGAGTCTTACAGGGGGCAAAAACATTCAGTACTTC,CAWSLTGGKNIQYF
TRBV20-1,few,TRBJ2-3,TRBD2,TGCAGTGCCCCCAGCGGGGCCGCTAGCACAGATACGCAGTATTTT,CSAPSGAASTDTQYF
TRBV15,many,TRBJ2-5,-,TGTGCCACCAGCAGAGATCCGGGGCCCCAAGAGACCCAGTACTTC,CATSRDPGPQETQYF
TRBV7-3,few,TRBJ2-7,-,TGTGCCAGCAGCCCGACGCAGGATTCCTACGAGCAGTACTTC,CASSPTQDSYEQYF
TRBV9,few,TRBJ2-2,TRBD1,TGTGCCAGCAGCACAGGGGCCGTTTCTCAGCCGAACACCGGGGAGCTGTTTTTT,CASSTGAVSQPNTGELFF
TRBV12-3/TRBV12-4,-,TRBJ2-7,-,TGTGCCAGCAGCGGGACTGTCGGTACTTACGAGCAGTACTTC,CASSGTVGTYEQYF